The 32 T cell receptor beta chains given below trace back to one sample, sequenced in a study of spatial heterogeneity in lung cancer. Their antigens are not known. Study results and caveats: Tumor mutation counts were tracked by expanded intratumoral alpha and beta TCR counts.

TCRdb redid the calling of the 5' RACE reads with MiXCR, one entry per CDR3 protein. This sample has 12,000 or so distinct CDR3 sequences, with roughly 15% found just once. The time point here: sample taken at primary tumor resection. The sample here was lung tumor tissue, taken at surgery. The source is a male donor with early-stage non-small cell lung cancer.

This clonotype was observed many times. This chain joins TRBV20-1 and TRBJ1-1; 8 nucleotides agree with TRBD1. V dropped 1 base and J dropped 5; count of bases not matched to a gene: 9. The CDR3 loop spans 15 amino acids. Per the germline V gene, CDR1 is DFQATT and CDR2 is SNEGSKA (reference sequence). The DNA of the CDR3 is TGCAGTGCTAGAGGGGGTCAGGGGGCCGTGACTGAAGCTTTCTTT. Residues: CSARGGQGAVTEAFF.

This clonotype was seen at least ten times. CDR3 region: CSAATSGGTFYEQYF. In nucleotides, the CDR3 is TGCAGTGCGGCAACTAGCGGGGGGACCTTCTACGAGCAGTACTTC. The chain has TRBV20-1 and TRBJ2-7; 12 bases align to TRBD2. V lost 6 bases and J lost 3; bases outside the gene matches: 9. The germline V gene has CDR1 DFQATT and CDR2 SNEGSKA (reference sequence). This CDR3 has 15 amino acids.

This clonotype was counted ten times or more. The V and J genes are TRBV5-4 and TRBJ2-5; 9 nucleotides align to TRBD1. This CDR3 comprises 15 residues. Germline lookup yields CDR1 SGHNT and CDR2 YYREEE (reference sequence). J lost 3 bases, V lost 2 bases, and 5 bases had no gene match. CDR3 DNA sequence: TGTGCCAGCAGCTTACGGCGGACAGGGGAAGAGACCCAGTACTTC. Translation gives CASSLRRTGEETQYF.

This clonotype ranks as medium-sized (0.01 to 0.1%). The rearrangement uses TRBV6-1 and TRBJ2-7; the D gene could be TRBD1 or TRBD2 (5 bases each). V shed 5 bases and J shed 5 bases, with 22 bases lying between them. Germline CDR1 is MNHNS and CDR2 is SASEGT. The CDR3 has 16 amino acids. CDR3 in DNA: TGTGCCAGCAGTTCCCCCCCCGGGACCTTGGTGGACGAGCAGTACTTC. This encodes CASSSPPGTLVDEQYF.

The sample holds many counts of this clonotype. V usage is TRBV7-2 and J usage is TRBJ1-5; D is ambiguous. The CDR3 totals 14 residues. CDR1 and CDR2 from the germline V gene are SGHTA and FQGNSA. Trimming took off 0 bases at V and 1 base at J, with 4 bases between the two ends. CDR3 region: CASSLALSNQPQHF. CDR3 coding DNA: TGTGCCAGCAGCTTAGCTTTAAGCAATCAGCCCCAGCATTTT. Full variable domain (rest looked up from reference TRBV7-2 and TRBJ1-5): GAGVSQSPSNKVTEKGKDVELRCDPISGHTALYWYRQSLGQGLEFLIYFQGNSAPDKSGLPSDRFSAERTGGSVSTLTIQRTQQEDSAVYLCASSLALSNQPQHFGDGTRLSIL.

The CDR3 DNA reads TGTGCCAGCAGTTACGGGCTAGCGGGAGGAGAGCAGTTCTTC. It yields the protein CASSYGLAGGEQFF. The chain uses TRBV6-2 or TRBV6-3 and TRBJ2-1, with TRBD2 identical over 11 bases. Germline trimming cut 2 bases from V and 10 bases from J; bases unmatched to any gene: 4. Germline V gene sequence: CDR1 MNHEY, CDR2 SVGEGT. The CDR3 extends over 14 amino acids.

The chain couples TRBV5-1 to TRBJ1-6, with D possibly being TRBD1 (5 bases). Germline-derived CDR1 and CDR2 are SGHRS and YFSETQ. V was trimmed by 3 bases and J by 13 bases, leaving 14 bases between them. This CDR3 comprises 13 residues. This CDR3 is CASSSEGLPPLHF. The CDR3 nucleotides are TGCGCCAGCAGCTCTGAGGGACTTCCTCCCCTCCACTTT.

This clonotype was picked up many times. CDR3 DNA: TGTGCCAGCAGCTTAGGGTCACTAGCGAACCTCTACAATGAGCAGTTCTTC. It is translated as CASSLGSLANLYNEQFF. The chain couples TRBV7-2 to TRBJ2-1, with 7 bases identical to TRBD2. Germline V lookup: CDR1 SGHTA, CDR2 FQGNSA. The CDR3 is 17 residues long. V shed 1 base and J 3 bases; nucleotides not matched to a gene: 9.

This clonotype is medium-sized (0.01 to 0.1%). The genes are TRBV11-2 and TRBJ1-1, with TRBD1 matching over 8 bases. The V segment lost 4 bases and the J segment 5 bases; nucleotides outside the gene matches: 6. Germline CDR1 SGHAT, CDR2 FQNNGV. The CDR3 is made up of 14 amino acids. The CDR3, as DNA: TGTGCCAGCAGCTACGGACAGGGTTGGACTGAAGCTTTCTTT. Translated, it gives CASSYGQGWTEAFF.

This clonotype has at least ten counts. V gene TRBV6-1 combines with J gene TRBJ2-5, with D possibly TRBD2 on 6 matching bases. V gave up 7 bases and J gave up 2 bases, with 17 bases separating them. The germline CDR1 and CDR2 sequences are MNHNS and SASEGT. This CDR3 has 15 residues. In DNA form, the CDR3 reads TGTGCCAGCAACAGCGTAGGGACTCTTCAAGAGACCCAGTACTTC. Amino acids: CASNSVGTLQETQYF.

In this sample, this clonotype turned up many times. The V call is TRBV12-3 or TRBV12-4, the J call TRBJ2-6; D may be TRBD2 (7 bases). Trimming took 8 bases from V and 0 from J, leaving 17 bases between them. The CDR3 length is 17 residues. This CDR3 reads CASSTTGGISGANVLTF. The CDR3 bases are TGTGCCAGCTCCACAACGGGGGGCATCTCTGGGGCCAACGTCCTGACTTTC.

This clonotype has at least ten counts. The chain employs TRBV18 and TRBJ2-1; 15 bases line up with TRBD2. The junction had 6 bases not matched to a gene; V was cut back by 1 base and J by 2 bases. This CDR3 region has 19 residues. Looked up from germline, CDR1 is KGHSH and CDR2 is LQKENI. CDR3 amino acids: CASSPRTSGGAATYNEQFF. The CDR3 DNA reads TGTGCCAGCTCACCACGGACTAGCGGGGGGGCCGCTACCTACAATGAGCAGTTCTTC.

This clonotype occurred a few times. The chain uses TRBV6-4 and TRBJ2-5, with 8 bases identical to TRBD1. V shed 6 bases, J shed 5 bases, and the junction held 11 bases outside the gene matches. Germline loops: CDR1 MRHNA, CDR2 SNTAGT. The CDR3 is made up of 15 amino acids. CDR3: CASRGTQGARETQYF. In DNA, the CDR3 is TGTGCCAGCAGGGGAACTCAGGGGGCTCGGGAGACCCAGTACTTC.

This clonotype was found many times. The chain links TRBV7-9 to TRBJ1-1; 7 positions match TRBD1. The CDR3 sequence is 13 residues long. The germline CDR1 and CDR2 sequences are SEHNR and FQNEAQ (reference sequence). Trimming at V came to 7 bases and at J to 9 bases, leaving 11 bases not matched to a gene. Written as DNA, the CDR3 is TGTGCCAGCATAGACAGGGAGAAGTTGAAAGCTTTCTTT. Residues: CASIDREKLKAFF.

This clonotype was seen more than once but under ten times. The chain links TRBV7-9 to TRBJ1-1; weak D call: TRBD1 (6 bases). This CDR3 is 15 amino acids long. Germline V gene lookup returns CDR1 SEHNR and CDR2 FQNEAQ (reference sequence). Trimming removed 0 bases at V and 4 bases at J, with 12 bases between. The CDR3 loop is CASSLAGAGGTEAFF. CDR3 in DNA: TGTGCCAGCAGCTTAGCGGGGGCCGGCGGCACTGAAGCTTTCTTT.

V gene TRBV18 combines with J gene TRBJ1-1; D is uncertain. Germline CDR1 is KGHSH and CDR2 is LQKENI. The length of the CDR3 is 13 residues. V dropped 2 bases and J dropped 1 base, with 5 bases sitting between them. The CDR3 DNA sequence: TGTGCCAGCTCACCAATGGCGAACACTGAAGCTTTCTTT. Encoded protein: CASSPMANTEAFF.

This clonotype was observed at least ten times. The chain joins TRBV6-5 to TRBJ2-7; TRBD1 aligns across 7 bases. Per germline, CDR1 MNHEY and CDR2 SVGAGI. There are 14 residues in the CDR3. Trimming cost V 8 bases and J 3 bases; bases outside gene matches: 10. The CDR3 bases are TGTGCCAGCCAACGGTTGCAGGGGGACTACGAGCAGTACTTC. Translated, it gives CASQRLQGDYEQYF.

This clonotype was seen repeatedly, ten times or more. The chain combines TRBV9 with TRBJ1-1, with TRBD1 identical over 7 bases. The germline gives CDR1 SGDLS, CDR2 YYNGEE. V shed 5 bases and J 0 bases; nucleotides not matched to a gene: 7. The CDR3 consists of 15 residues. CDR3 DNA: TGTGCCAGCAGAGGGACAGACCTTATGAACACTGAAGCTTTCTTT. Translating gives CASRGTDLMNTEAFF.

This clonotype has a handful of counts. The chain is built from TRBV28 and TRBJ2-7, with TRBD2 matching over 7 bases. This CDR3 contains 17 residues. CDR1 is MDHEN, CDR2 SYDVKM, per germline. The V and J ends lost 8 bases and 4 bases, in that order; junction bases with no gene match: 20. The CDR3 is CASCLLYSGLGSYEQYF. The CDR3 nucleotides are TGTGCCAGCTGCCTACTTTATAGCGGGCTCGGAAGTTACGAGCAGTACTTC.

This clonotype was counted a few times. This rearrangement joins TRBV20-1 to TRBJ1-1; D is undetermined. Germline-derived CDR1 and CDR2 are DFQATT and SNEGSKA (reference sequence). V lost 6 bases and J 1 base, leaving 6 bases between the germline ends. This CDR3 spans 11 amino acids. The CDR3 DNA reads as TGCAGTGCGTTCAGGAACACTGAAGCTTTCTTT. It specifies CSAFRNTEAFF.

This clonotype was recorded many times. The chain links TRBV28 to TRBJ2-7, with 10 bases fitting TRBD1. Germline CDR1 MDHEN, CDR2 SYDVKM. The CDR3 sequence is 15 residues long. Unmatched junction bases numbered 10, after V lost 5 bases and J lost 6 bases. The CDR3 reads CASSTPRQGAGEQYF. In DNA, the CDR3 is TGTGCCAGCAGTACCCCGAGACAGGGGGCCGGCGAGCAGTACTTC.

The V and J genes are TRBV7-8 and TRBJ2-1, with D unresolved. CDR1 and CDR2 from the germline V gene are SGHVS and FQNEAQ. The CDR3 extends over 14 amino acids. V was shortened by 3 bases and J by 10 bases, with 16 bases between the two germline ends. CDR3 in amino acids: CASSFWVRKGEQFF. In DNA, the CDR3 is TGTGCCAGCAGCTTTTGGGTCCGGAAGGGAGAGCAGTTCTTC.

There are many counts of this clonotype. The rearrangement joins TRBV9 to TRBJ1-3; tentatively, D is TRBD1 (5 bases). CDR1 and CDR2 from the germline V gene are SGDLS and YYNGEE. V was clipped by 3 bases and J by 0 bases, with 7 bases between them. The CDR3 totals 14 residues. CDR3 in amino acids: CASSGGVSGNTIYF. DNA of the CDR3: TGTGCCAGCAGCGGGGGCGTCTCTGGAAACACCATATATTTT. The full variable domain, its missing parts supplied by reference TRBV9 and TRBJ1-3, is DSGVTQTPKHLITATGQRVTLRCSPRSGDLSVYWYQQSLDQGLQFLIQYYNGEERAKGNILERFSAQQFPDLHSELNLSSLELGDSALYFCASSGGVSGNTIYFGEGSWLTVV.

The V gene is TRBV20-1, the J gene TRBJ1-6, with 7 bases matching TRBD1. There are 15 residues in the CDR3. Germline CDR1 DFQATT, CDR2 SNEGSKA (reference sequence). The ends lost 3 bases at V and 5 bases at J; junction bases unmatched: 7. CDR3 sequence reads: CSARKGQSHNSPLHF. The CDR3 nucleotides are TGCAGTGCTAGGAAGGGACAGAGCCATAATTCACCCCTCCACTTT.

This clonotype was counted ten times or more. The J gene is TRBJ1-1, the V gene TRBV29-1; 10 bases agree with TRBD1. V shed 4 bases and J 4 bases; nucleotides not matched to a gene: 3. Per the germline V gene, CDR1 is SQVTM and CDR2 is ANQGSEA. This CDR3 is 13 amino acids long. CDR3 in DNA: TGCAGCGTTGCGGGACAGGGGAGCACTGAAGCTTTCTTT. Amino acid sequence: CSVAGQGSTEAFF.

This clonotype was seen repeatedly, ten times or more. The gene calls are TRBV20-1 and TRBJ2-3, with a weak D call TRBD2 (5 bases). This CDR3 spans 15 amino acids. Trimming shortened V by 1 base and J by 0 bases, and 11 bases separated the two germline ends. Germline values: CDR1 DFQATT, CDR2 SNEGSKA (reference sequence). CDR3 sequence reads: CSARVLALSTDTQYF. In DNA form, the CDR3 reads TGCAGTGCTAGAGTCCTAGCCCTAAGCACAGATACGCAGTATTTT.

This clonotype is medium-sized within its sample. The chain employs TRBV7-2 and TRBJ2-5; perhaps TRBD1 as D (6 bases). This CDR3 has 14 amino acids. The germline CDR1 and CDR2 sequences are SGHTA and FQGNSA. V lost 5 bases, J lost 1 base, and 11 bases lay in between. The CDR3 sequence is CASSPDRSQETQYF. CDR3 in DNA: TGTGCCAGCAGCCCAGACAGGAGCCAAGAGACCCAGTACTTC.

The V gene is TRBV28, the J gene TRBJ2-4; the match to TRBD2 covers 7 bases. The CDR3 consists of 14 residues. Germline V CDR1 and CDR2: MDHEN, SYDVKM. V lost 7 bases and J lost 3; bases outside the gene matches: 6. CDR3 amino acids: CASKDGTNKNIQYF. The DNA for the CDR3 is TGTGCCAGCAAGGACGGGACTAACAAAAACATTCAGTACTTC.

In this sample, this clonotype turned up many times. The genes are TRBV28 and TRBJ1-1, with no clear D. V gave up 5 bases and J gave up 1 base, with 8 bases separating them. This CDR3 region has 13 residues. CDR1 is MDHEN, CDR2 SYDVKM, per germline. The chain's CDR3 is CASSKGWNTEAFF. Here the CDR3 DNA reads TGTGCCAGCAGTAAGGGATGGAACACTGAAGCTTTCTTT. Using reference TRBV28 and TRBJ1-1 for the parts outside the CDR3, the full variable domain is DVKVTQSSRYLVKRTGEKVFLECVQDMDHENMFWYRQDPGLGLRLIYFSYDVKMKEKGDIPEGYSVSREKKERFSLILESASTNQTSMYLCASSKGWNTEAFFGQGTRLTVV.

For the CDR3, the DNA is TGTGCCAGCAGCTCTGTTGGGATAGCCAAAAACATTCAGTACTTC. Protein: CASSSVGIAKNIQYF. The gene calls are TRBV11-2 and TRBJ2-4, with D unresolved. Trimming stripped 4 bases from V and 0 bases from J, with 10 bases between. Per germline, CDR1 SGHAT and CDR2 FQNNGV. The CDR3 has 15 residues.

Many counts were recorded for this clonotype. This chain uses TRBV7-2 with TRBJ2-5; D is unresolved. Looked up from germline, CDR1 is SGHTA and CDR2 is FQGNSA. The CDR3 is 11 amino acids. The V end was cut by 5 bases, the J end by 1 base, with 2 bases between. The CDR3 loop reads CASSRQETQYF. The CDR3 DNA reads TGTGCCAGCAGCCGCCAAGAGACCCAGTACTTC. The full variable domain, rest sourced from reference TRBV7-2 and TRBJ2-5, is GAGVSQSPSNKVTEKGKDVELRCDPISGHTALYWYRQSLGQGLEFLIYFQGNSAPDKSGLPSDRFSAERTGGSVSTLTIQRTQQEDSAVYLCASSRQETQYFGPGTRLLVL.

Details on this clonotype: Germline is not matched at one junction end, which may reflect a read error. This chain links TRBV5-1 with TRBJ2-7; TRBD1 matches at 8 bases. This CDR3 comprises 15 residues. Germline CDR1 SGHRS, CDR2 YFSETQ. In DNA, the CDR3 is TGTGCCAGCAGCATCAGGGGGCCGCCCTACTACGAGCAGTACTTC. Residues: CASSIRGPPYYEQYF.